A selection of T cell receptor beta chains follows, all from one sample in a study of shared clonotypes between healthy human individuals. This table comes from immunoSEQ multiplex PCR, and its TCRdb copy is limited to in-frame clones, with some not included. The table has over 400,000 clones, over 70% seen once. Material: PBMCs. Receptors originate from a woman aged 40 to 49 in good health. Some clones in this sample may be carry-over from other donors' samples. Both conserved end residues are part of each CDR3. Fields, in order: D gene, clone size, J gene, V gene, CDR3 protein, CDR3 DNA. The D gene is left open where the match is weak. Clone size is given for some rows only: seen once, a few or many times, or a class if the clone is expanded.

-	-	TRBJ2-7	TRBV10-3	CAIAGTASYEQYF	TGTGCCATCGCCGGGACGGCATCCTACGAGCAGTACTTC
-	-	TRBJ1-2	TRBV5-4	CASSLGGKDYGYTF	TGTGCCAGCAGCTTGGGGGGTAAGGACTATGGCTACACCTTC
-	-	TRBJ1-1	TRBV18	CASSPSTRGPTNTEAFF	TGTGCCAGCTCACCATCCACCCGGGGACCAACGAACACTGAAGCTTTCTTT
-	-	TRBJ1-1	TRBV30	CAWSVRVEAFF	TGTGCCTGGAGTGTACGGGTCGAGGCTTTCTTT
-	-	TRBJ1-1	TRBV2	CASSPRTGNTEAFF	TGTGCCAGCAGTCCTCGGACGGGGAACACTGAAGCTTTCTTT
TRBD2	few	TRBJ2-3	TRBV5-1	CASSLARSGRVDTDTQYF	TGCGCCAGCAGCTTGGCCCGGAGCGGGAGGGTTGACACAGATACGCAGTATTTT
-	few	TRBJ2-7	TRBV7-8	CASSTDRPGTYEQYF	TGTGCCAGCAGCACGGACCGTCCAGGAACCTACGAGCAGTACTTC
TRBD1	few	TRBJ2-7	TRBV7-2	CASSLGGQGSEQYF	TGTGCCAGCAGCTTAGGGGGACAGGGGAGCGAGCAGTACTTC
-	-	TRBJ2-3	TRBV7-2	CASSPDGLHTQYF	TGTGCCAGCAGTCCCGACGGGTTGCATACGCAGTATTTT
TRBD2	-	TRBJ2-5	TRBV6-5	CASTRTREETQYF	TGTGCCAGCACCCGGACTAGAGAAGAGACCCAGTACTTC
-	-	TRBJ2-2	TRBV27	CASSWGYTGELFF	TGTGCCAGCAGTTGGGGATACACCGGGGAGCTGTTTTTT
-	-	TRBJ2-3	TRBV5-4	CASSNPGAQSTDTQYF	TGTGCCAGCAGCAATCCGGGAGCACAAAGCACAGATACGCAGTATTTT
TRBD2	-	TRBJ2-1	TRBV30	CARTRLAGGDEQFF	TGTGCCCGTACCCGACTAGCGGGAGGGGATGAGCAGTTCTTC
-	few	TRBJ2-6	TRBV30	CAWQRTGRPIFSGANVLTF	TGTGCCTGGCAACGAACAGGGCGTCCAATATTTTCTGGGGCCAACGTCCTGACTTTC
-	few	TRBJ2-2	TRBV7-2	CASSPLRRNTGELFF	TGTGCCAGCAGCCCTCTAAGGAGGAACACCGGGGAGCTGTTTTTT
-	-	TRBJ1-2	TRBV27	CASSWAGSDGYGYTF	TGTGCCAGCAGTTGGGCAGGGAGCGATGGCTATGGCTACACCTTC
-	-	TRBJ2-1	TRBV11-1	CASSLGSNNEQFF	TGTGCCAGCAGCTTGGGCTCCAACAATGAGCAGTTCTTC
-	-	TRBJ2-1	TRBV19	CASSIDRGGIDEQFF	TGTGCCAGTAGTATAGACAGGGGTGGGATCGATGAGCAGTTCTTC
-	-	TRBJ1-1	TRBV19	CASSIAGVDTEAFF	TGTGCCAGTAGTATCGCAGGGGTCGACACTGAAGCTTTCTTT
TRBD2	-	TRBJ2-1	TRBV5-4	CASSWDYKNNEQFF	TGTGCCAGCAGCTGGGACTACAAAAACAATGAGCAGTTCTTC
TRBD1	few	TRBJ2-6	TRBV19	CASTTGTGPSGANVLTF	TGTGCCAGTACCACCGGGACAGGCCCCTCTGGGGCCAACGTCCTGACTTTC
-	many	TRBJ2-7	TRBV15	CATSKGQMGEQYF	TGTGCCACCAGCAAAGGACAGATGGGGGAGCAGTACTTC
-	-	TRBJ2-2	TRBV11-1	CASSLSGLSGELFF	TGTGCCAGCAGCCTGTCGGGACTTTCCGGGGAGCTGTTTTTT
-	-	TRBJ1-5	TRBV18	CASSRQSNQPQHF	TGTGCCAGCTCACGACAGAGCAATCAGCCCCAGCATTTT
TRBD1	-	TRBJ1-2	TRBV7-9	CASSLAGTGNLYGYTF	TGTGCCAGCAGCTTAGCCGGGACAGGGAACCTCTATGGCTACACCTTC
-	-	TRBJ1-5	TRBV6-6	CASSNPGGSNQPQHF	TGTGCCAGCAGCAACCCGGGAGGTAGCAATCAGCCCCAGCATTTT
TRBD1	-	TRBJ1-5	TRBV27	CASSSYSGTGFNQPQHF	TGTGCCAGCAGTTCGTATTCCGGGACAGGGTTCAATCAGCCCCAGCATTTT
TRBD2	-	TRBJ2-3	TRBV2	CASSRLAAGTDTQYF	TGTGCCAGCAGTAGACTAGCGGCAGGCACAGATACGCAGTATTTT
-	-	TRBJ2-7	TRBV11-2	CASSLSGAVSFGQYF	TGTGCCAGCAGCTTATCTGGGGCCGTATCTTTTGGGCAGTACTTC
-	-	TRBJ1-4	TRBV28	CASSPPGHEKLFF	TGTGCCAGCAGTCCTCCTGGGCATGAAAAACTGTTTTTT
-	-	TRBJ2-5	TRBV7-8	CASSIREETQYF	TGTGCCAGCAGCATACGAGAAGAGACCCAGTACTTC
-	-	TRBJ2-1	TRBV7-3	CASSPPGGDEQFF	TGTGCCAGCAGCCCCCCTGGAGGGGATGAGCAGTTCTTC
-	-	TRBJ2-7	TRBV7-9	CASSRYREQYF	TGTGCCAGCAGCCGGTACAGGGAGCAGTACTTC
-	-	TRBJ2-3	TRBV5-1	CASSGDNTDTQYF	TGCGCCAGCAGCGGGGACAACACAGATACGCAGTATTTT
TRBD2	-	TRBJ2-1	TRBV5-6	CASSLGGAGVPGREQFF	TGTGCCAGCAGCTTAGGGGGAGCGGGAGTTCCCGGACGGGAACAGTTCTTC
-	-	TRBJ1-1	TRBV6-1	CASSEIRGTEAFF	TGTGCCAGCAGTGAAATCCGAGGAACTGAAGCTTTCTTT
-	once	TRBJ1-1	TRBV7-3	CASSRDLNTEAFF	TGTGCCAGCAGCCGGGACTTGAACACTGAAGCTTTCTTT
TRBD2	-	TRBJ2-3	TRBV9	CASSVLAGTDTQYF	TGTGCCAGCAGCGTGCTAGCGGGGACAGATACGCAGTATTTT
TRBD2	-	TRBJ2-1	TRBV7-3	CASSLAGGNNEQFF	TGTGCCAGCAGCTTAGCGGGAGGTAACAATGAGCAGTTCTTC
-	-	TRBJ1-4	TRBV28	CASSYVQAVGKLFF	TGTGCCAGCAGTTACGTCCAGGCCGTGGGAAAACTGTTTTTT
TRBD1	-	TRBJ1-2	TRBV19	CASRPGQLNYGYTF	TGTGCCAGTAGGCCGGGACAGCTGAACTATGGCTACACCTTC
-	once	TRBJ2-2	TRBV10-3	CAISEQNTGELFF	TGTGCCATCAGTGAACAGAACACCGGGGAGCTGTTTTTT